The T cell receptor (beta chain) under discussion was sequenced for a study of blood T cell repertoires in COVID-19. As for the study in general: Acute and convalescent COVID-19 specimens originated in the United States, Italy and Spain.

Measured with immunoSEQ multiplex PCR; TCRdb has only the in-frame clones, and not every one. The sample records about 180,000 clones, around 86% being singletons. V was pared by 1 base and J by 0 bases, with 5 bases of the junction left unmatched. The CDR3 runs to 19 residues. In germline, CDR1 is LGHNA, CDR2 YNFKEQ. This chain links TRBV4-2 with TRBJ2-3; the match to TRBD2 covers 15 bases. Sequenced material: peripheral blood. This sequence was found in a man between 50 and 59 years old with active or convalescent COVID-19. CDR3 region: CASSQALGTSGGSTDTQYF. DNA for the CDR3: TGTGCCAGCAGCCAAGCCCTCGGGACTAGCGGGGGGAGCACAGATACGCAGTATTTT.